This note documents a single T cell receptor (beta chain) sequence. The target of this receptor is not known. One base away there is no much larger clone; base qualities are not given. The sample originates from a study of cytomegalovirus exposure and HLA in healthy donors (dated by TCRdb to the late 2010s). Broadly, across the study: According to an earlier analysis of 587 of the donors, about 179 million T cells yielded roughly 100 million unique TCR beta sequences and 276 Gb of sequence data. An early release that covered around 590 HLA-typed donors contained about 300 gigabases of sequencing data and tens of millions of unique TCR sequences. A later genetic analysis took genome-wide SNP genotypes for about three fifths of the roughly 700 donors and used that subset as a discovery cohort. All discovery cohort repertoires had been generated using a single sequencing platform. The study aimed to test whether signatures of past pathogen exposure could be identified by cataloging public T cell receptors. About 5 DR-DQ haplotypes were handled as single units for association and clustering, since linkage in the cohort was strong. Of the approximately 400 genotyped donors, roughly 80% fell in the genetic ancestry cluster associated with self-reported Caucasian donors. Donor age, sex, ethnicity and CMV serostatus were compiled alongside the repertoire data. To predict cytomegalovirus infection status, the study brought together high-throughput TCR immunosequencing, statistical association of individual TCRs with disease status, and machine learning. Along with the roughly 610-subject first cohort, a separate validation cohort of over a hundred different subjects was used. The study profiled the T cell repertoires of about 640 subjects by immunosequencing and related them to cytomegalovirus serostatus. In the later analysis, no new phenotypic data were used to find candidate immune exposures; instead, reliance was placed on TCR beta sequences and their occurrence across donors. Among roughly 400 genotyped donors of the cohort, an average of approximately 240,000 unique TCR beta nucleotide sequences was sequenced per donor, of which about 19% were non-productive. In an earlier analysis of 500 to 650 of the donors, high-throughput TCR beta sequencing was used to judge whether each TCR beta V gene segment behaved as functional or pseudogenic. A later analysis re-analyzed previously published TCR beta repertoires from about 600 donors and added high-resolution HLA genotyping to study TCR occurrence patterns. HLA typing included class I and class II loci at four-digit resolution. The number of typed donors differed by locus: roughly 629-630 for A, B, C, DRB1 and DQB1; some 500 for DQA1; roughly 600 for DPA1; and 400 to 480 for DPB1. Paper-wide results and their limitations: Strong co-occurrence of HLA alleles, especially DR and DQ, made assigning TCR associations to individual alleles difficult. An earlier analysis of some 590 of the donors showed that most TCR beta V segments appeared in productive rearrangements either about 87% or about 30% of the time, which broadly matched IMGT annotations. A cluster of highly shared sequence variants was judged likely to represent a technical artifact of the sequencing pipeline. Approximately 16 rarely observed V segments, including chromosome 9 orphons, were excluded from the earlier analysis of about 600 of the donors because counts were too low. In a later analysis, TCR association rates were found to vary across HLA loci, with the most associated TCRs seen for DRB1 alleles and the fewest for HLA-C alleles. A later genetic analysis reported fewer N-insertions in productive TCRs among donors in an Asian-associated ancestry cluster than the roughly 700-donor mean. V-gene and J-gene trimming of TCR beta chains was associated with a missense DCLRE1C variant in a later genetic analysis, and the association was replicated in an independent cohort. Several of the top co-occurrence clusters appeared to be linked to parvovirus B19, influenza, CMV and Epstein-Barr virus, according to a later analysis. In the study, around 160 TCR beta chains were listed as associated with cytomegalovirus. Because HLA typing was missing for some donors at each locus, association tests included only the typed subset. The presence/absence analyses assumed that sequencing depth was roughly uniform across donors, and that assumption may not be true. Across donors, most TCR sequences were observed very rarely, whereas some public TCRs were present in many individuals. In a later analysis, most CMV-associated TCR beta chains were found to appear HLA-restricted, with HLA associations seemingly driven largely by CMV exposure. Because the 87-base-pair reads could not distinguish some IMGT-functional V segments, including TRBV6-2 and TRBV6-3, those segments were excluded. A further reported finding was that TCR beta sequences accurately predicted the HLA-A and HLA-B alleles for most subjects in the first cohort. A few of the identified cytomegalovirus-associated TCR beta chains were confirmed in vitro to be specific for cytomegalovirus antigens. The only immune exposure information available for the cohort was CMV serostatus. The classifier was reported to diagnose cytomegalovirus status with high specificity and sensitivity in both the original cohort and the validation cohort. The authors suggested that the approach could potentially be extended to other disease states and immunological phenotypes. In a later analysis, HLA-associated TCR beta chains showed more clonal expansion and lower generation probabilities than non-associated chains that were equally common. Correlated functional status among segregating V segments might reflect linkage disequilibrium, but an unknown experimental factor could not be ruled out. In this cohort, only TCR beta chains were sequenced, and detectable features were limited by the absence of alpha or paired-chain data. In a later analysis, around 15,000 TCR beta sequences were associated with specific HLA alleles at a false discovery rate of 0.05.

The cohort was made up of 666 healthy bone marrow donors. At the time of sampling, every cohort member was nominally healthy, though immune exposures that went unrecorded were likely present. The donor was CMV seronegative and was included in the group of around 320 seronegative cohort members. Every donor gave a peripheral blood sample, and the peripheral blood mononuclear cells from that sample were used for TCR beta sequencing. The Qiagen DNeasy Blood Extraction Kit was used to extract genomic DNA from the blood cell samples. Libraries were constructed by the immunoSEQ multiplex PCR assay. For the multiplex PCR, a mixture combining 60 forward primers for TCR Vbeta segments and 13 reverse primers for TCR Jbeta segments was used. The CDR3 region of rearranged TCR beta genes was amplified from genomic DNA with a multiplex PCR assay. The amplified TCR beta libraries were sequenced on the Illumina HiSeq System as 87-base-pair reads. Regarding the original processing steps: Across the 500 to 750 repertoires, a later analysis counted approximately 83 million unique TCR beta chains, around 10 million of which were shared by at least two donors. To remove PCR and sequencing errors, raw reads were error-corrected and collapsed into unique sequences using a nearest-neighbor algorithm that merged closely related sequences. Alignment of CDR3 sequences to IMGT reference sequences was used to assign V, D and J gene segments. Each retained sequence needed at least a six-nucleotide match to both a V gene segment and a J gene segment. A rearrangement was called productive if the CDR3 had no stop codons and remained in frame with V and J, and every other rearrangement was called non-productive. CDR3 was defined according to IMGT convention as the region running from the second conserved V-encoded cysteine to the conserved J-encoded phenylalanine. The earlier analysis of around 640 of the donors excluded sequences that lacked an unambiguous match to a single V gene segment. An earlier analysis of a few hundred of the donors called V segments functional above 56.7% productive rearrangements and segregating when the between-donor standard deviation exceeded 5%. A statistical classification framework was developed to diagnose cytomegalovirus status using the catalog of TCR beta chain sequences. A later analysis assigned V and J genes by comparing TCR nucleotide sequences with IMGT/GENE-DB human TR gene sequences. Using the TCRdist pipeline, a later analysis assigned CDR3 sequences along with most-parsimonious VDJ recombination scenarios. In a later analysis, each TCR beta chain was defined by its CDR3 amino acid sequence together with its V-gene family, and reads without a unique V-gene family were excluded. As a way to deal with suspected cross-contamination and a sequencing artifact, a later analysis dropped roughly 620 nucleotide sequences that were highly shared and had low generation probability. A later analysis calculated a clonal expansion index for each public chain from normalized within-repertoire ranks of inferred template counts. In a later analysis, generation probabilities were computed using a VDJ recombination model fitted to out-of-frame rearrangements, and the results were checked against IGoR. A later analysis scored TCR-TCR, TCR-HLA and TCR-CMV co-occurrence with hypergeometric tests, applying a repertoire-size bias correction to TCR pairs. To estimate false discovery rates, a later analysis permuted the HLA or CMV assignments 20 times. A later analysis grouped co-occurring TCRs with DBSCAN, adding TCRdist sequence similarity when clustering within HLA-allele-positive subsets. For co-occurrence clustering, repertoires with fewer than 30,000 or more than 120,000 public chains were excluded, along with five repertoires with anomalous nucleotide sharing. TCRdb stores this immuneACCESS table with in-frame sequences only. Part of the clones is absent; in the studies checked, under half of the shortfall reflects unresolved V genes, and no reason is known for the rest. That table gives V, J and clone size, and the DNA gave D and trimming. Here the sample has around 100,000 clones; 84% occur a single time. The ten largest clones capture roughly 1.2% of the sample.

CDR1 and CDR2 (MNHEY, SMNVEV) derive from the germline V gene (reference sequence). The CDR3 numbers 15 residues from cysteine through phenylalanine. Only the CDR3 portion is preserved as DNA: 45 bases, with reading frame beginning at the first base. V and J are truncated by 3 bases and 7 bases respectively, leaving an intervening sequence of 13 bases. The source is a woman aged 18-29 years in good health and CMV-seronegative. The sample comprised PBMCs. The chain employs TRBV27 and TRBJ1-6; no D segment can be confidently identified. The CDR3 is CASSLGFTENSPLHF. The nucleotide sequence is TGTGCCAGCAGTTTGGGTTTCACAGAGAATTCACCCCTCCACTTT.